This TCR beta chain originates from a study of CD8 T cells in Susac syndrome. cDNA came from approximately 0.5 to 1 ug RNA primed by random hexamers. From the immunoSEQ multiplex PCR reads, TCRdb called clonotypes with MiXCR, one entry per CDR3 protein. This repertoire shows roughly 80,000 distinct CDR3 sequences, more than 85% found once; its top ten account for about 0.54%. CDR1 is DFQATT and CDR2 is SNEGSKA in the germline V gene (reference sequence). The V and J ends lost 3 bases and 3 bases respectively, with 6 bases between them. This CDR3 comprises 12 residues. All included Susac syndrome patients satisfied recently defined diagnostic criteria for definite or probable disease.

The receptor was isolated from a human donor with Susac syndrome. Sequencing used CD4+ T cells from PBMCs. V usage is TRBV20-1 and J usage is TRBJ1-5, with no clear D. The CDR3 is CSASKNNQPQHF. The CDR3, as DNA: TGCAGTGCTAGTAAGAACAATCAGCCCCAGCATTTT.